Below are 18 T cell receptor beta chains sequenced from a single sample in a study of cytomegalovirus exposure and HLA in healthy donors. Amplification used 60 Vbeta primers and 13 Jbeta primers. Generated by immunoSEQ multiplex PCR, the TCRdb table keeps only in-frame clones and is missing some. The profile shows under 200,000 clones, approximately 80% of them singletons. Sequenced sample: PBMCs. The receptors here all came from a woman under 30 in good health and CMV-seronegative.

The CDR3 loop reads CASSPHWTSGRPYEQYF. CDR3 coding DNA: TGTGCCAGCAGCCCCCACTGGACTAGCGGGAGACCCTACGAGCAGTACTTC. The rearrangement links TRBV13 to TRBJ2-7, with 13 bases that match TRBD2. Per the germline V gene, CDR1 is PRHDT and CDR2 is FYEKMQ (reference sequence). This CDR3 is 17 amino acids long. The V and J ends lost 5 bases and 2 bases, in that order; junction bases with no gene match: 9.

The V call is TRBV6-6, the J call TRBJ1-5; D is possibly TRBD1 (6 bases). The V end lost 5 bases, the J end lost 6 bases, and 11 bases lay between the germline ends. The CDR3 has 13 amino acids. CDR1 and CDR2 from the germline V gene are MNHNY and SVGAGI (reference sequence). CDR3 in DNA: TGTGCCAGCAGTGGGGGCTGGACTCAGCCCCAGCATTTT. Translated: CASSGGWTQPQHF.

The V call is TRBV19, the J call TRBJ2-1, with a possible D match to TRBD2 (6 bases). The length of the CDR3 is 15 residues. From germline, CDR1 is LNHDA and CDR2 SQIVND (reference sequence). V gave up 3 bases and J gave up 7 bases, with 16 bases separating them. This CDR3 is CASSILGLAQNEQFF. CDR3 nucleotides: TGTGCCAGTAGTATTCTTGGGCTAGCGCAAAATGAGCAGTTCTTC.

The chain employs TRBV10-3 and TRBJ1-5; 8 positions match TRBD1. This CDR3 is 13 amino acids long. Germline V gene lookup returns CDR1 ENHRY and CDR2 SYGVKD. V trimming: 8 bases; J trimming: 1 base; junction bases outside the gene matches: 1. Here the CDR3 reads CAIQGASNQPQHF. CDR3 in DNA: TGTGCCATCCAGGGGGCGAGCAATCAGCCCCAGCATTTT.

This chain connects TRBV6-5 to TRBJ1-1; 7 bases map to TRBD1. The CDR3 contains 13 residues. CDR1 is MNHEY, CDR2 SVGAGI, per germline. V gave up 6 bases and J gave up 3 bases; unmatched junction bases: 4. CDR3 region: CASSRTGDTEAFF. The CDR3 DNA is TGTGCCAGCAGCCGCACAGGGGACACTGAAGCTTTCTTT.

The rearrangement uses TRBV5-1 and TRBJ1-2, with D hard to call. V was clipped by 4 bases and J by 0 bases, with 13 bases between them. Germline CDR1 SGHRS, CDR2 YFSETQ. The CDR3 spans 15 residues. Here the CDR3 reads CASSLSPQANYGYTF. Written as DNA, the CDR3 is TGCGCCAGCAGCCTCAGTCCTCAAGCTAACTATGGCTACACCTTC.

The J gene is TRBJ1-2, the V gene TRBV28; D gene unclear. CDR1 MDHEN and CDR2 SYDVKM come from the germline V gene. The CDR3 runs to 13 residues. The V and J ends lost 3 bases and 0 bases respectively, with 5 bases between them. CDR3 sequence: CASSFSTNYGYTF. As DNA, the CDR3 is TGTGCCAGCAGTTTCAGTACTAACTATGGCTACACCTTC.

Written as DNA, the CDR3 is TGTGCCATCAGTGATCGGGGTAGCGGGAGGTCATACAATGAGCAGTTCTTC. Protein product: CAISDRGSGRSYNEQFF. The V and J genes are TRBV10-3 and TRBJ2-1, with TRBD2 matching 10 bases. Trimming took 3 bases from V and 4 from J; bases not matched to a gene: 9. This CDR3 is 17 amino acids long. CDR1 ENHRY and CDR2 SYGVKD come from the germline V gene.

The chain couples TRBV28 to TRBJ2-2; the match to TRBD1 covers 7 bases. V was pared by 6 bases and J by 0 bases, with 4 bases of the junction left unmatched. Per the germline V gene, CDR1 is MDHEN and CDR2 is SYDVKM. The CDR3 loop spans 15 amino acids. Written as DNA, the CDR3 is TGTGCCAGCAGATTACAGGGGCCGAACACCGGGGAGCTGTTTTTT. Its protein product is CASRLQGPNTGELFF.

The chain carries TRBV4-1 and TRBJ1-3; D may be TRBD1 (5 bases). With 4 bases removed from V and 4 bases from J, the gap between germline ends came to 14 bases. The CDR3 length is 15 residues. Germline assignment: CDR1 MGHRA and CDR2 YSYEKL. As DNA, the CDR3 is TGCGCCAGCAGCCCAACTGGGGGAGGAGGAAACACCATATATTTT. This sequence encodes CASSPTGGGGNTIYF.

The chain couples TRBV29-1 to TRBJ2-7; 8 bases agree with TRBD2. CDR3 length: 12 amino acids. Germline-derived CDR1 and CDR2 are SQVTM and ANQGSEA. After removal of 5 bases from V and 4 bases from J, the junction contained 4 bases not matched to a gene. CDR3 region: CSVTGGGYEQYF. CDR3 in DNA: TGCAGCGTTACGGGAGGGGGGTACGAGCAGTACTTC.

The V call is TRBV15, the J call TRBJ2-1; maybe TRBD1 (6 bases). The germline V gene has CDR1 LNHNV and CDR2 YYDKDF (reference sequence). The CDR3 consists of 16 residues. Trimming cost V 4 bases and J 5 bases, with 18 bases left between them. Here the CDR3 DNA reads TGTGCCACCAGCACACGGACCGGGACAATCAACAATGAGCAGTTCTTC. Translation gives CATSTRTGTINNEQFF.

This chain connects TRBV28 to TRBJ1-3, with TRBD1 matching over 8 bases. CDR3 length equals 16 residues. Germline V lookup: CDR1 MDHEN, CDR2 SYDVKM. The J segment lost 0 bases and the V segment lost 6 bases, leaving 7 bases of the junction unmatched. CDR3 in DNA: TGTGCCAGCAGCGGACAGGGAACCTTCTCTGGAAACACCATATATTTT. Its translation: CASSGQGTFSGNTIYF.

This clone has only a few counts. This chain uses TRBV29-1 with TRBJ1-1; D remains unclear. Trimming took off 5 bases at V and 3 bases at J, with 16 bases between the two ends. The CDR3 consists of 14 residues. Germline lookup yields CDR1 SQVTM and CDR2 ANQGSEA. The CDR3, as DNA: TGCAGCGTTACGAGCCAGGTCTCGGACACTGAAGCTTTCTTT. It yields the protein CSVTSQVSDTEAFF.

This rearrangement joins TRBV15 to TRBJ2-4; 11 positions agree with TRBD2. The V and J ends lost 5 bases and 5 bases, in that order; junction bases with no gene match: 11. The CDR3 has 17 residues. Germline V gene lookup returns CDR1 LNHNV and CDR2 YYDKDF (reference sequence). CDR3 nucleotide sequence: TGTGCCACCAGCCCTGCCCCGGGACTAGCGGAAGAAAACATTCAGTACTTC. It is translated as CATSPAPGLAEENIQYF.

This rearrangement joins TRBV29-1 to TRBJ2-3; no reliable D call. V dropped 7 bases and J dropped 1 base, with 12 bases sitting between them. Per germline, CDR1 SQVTM and CDR2 ANQGSEA. The CDR3 totals 13 residues. CDR3 nucleotide sequence: TGCAGCGCAGAATCTTACCGCACAGATACGCAGTATTTT. Translation gives CSAESYRTDTQYF.

The rearrangement joins TRBV12-5 to TRBJ2-1, with TRBD2 identical over 8 bases. CDR3 length: 18 amino acids. CDR1 LGHNT and CDR2 FRNRAP come from the germline V gene. The ends lost 4 bases at V and 7 bases at J; junction bases unmatched: 18. The DNA for the CDR3 is TGTGCTAGTGGTTATCTCCTTGTTCGGGAGGGTGTCCGTAATGAGCAGTTCTTC. Its protein product is CASGYLLVREGVRNEQFF. Full variable domain (remainder filled in from reference TRBV12-5 and TRBJ2-1): DARVTQTPRHKVTEMGQEVTMRCQPILGHNTVFWYRQTMMQGLELLAYFRNRAPLDDSGMPKDRFSAEMPDATLATLKIQPSEPRDSAVYFCASGYLLVREGVRNEQFFGPGTRLTVL.

This chain joins TRBV27 and TRBJ2-1; TRBD2 matches 13 bases. V lost 5 bases to trimming and J lost 4 bases; unmatched junction nucleotides: 11. Germline CDR1 reads MNHEY; CDR2 reads SMNVEV (reference sequence). The CDR3 has 18 residues. DNA for the CDR3: TGTGCCAGCAGTCTCGGGACTAGCGGGATGGGTTGGTACAATGAGCAGTTCTTC. Translation gives CASSLGTSGMGWYNEQFF.